These 14 T cell receptor beta chains were all obtained from the same sample, sequenced in a study of blood T cell repertoires in COVID-19. The method was immunoSEQ multiplex PCR; TCRdb's version includes in-frame clones alone and lacks a portion of them. Seen here are around 140,000 clones, approximately 90% observed once, and the top ten hold 8.5% to 9%. Sequences were obtained from peripheral blood. The origin of the receptors is a woman in her 50s with active or convalescent COVID-19.

This chain joins TRBV5-4 and TRBJ1-1; D is possibly TRBD1 (5 bases). Trimming pared 2 bases from V and 5 bases from J, leaving 19 bases between. Per the germline V gene, CDR1 is SGHNT and CDR2 is YYREEE (reference sequence). The CDR3 is 16 residues long. CDR3 nucleotides: TGTGCCAGCAGCTTAGGTCTAGGTGGGGCCAGGACTGAAGCTTTCTTT. It translates to CASSLGLGGARTEAFF.

The chain couples TRBV6-2 or TRBV6-3 to TRBJ1-1; D unresolved. V lost 2 bases, J lost 8 bases, and 15 bases lay in between. Germline V CDR1 and CDR2: MNHEY, SVGEGT. The CDR3 length is 14 residues. CDR3 sequence (DNA): TGTGCCAGCAGTTACCACGGCGGGTTCTTGGAAGCTTTCTTT. Its protein product is CASSYHGGFLEAFF.

This chain uses TRBV7-3 with TRBJ2-3, with 11 bases lining up with TRBD2. The CDR3 totals 15 residues. The V gene end was trimmed by 5 bases and the J gene end by 5 bases; junction bases not matched to a gene: 6. CDR1 and CDR2 from the germline V gene are SGHTA and FQGTGA. CDR3 loop: CASSHSGGVGDTQYF. The CDR3 DNA is TGTGCCAGCAGCCATAGCGGGGGGGTTGGAGATACGCAGTATTTT.

The chain has TRBV7-2 and TRBJ1-5; D is unclear. Germline loops: CDR1 SGHTA, CDR2 FQGNSA. The CDR3 runs to 14 residues. V shed 2 bases and J shed 2 bases, with 7 bases lying between them. As DNA, the CDR3 is TGTGCCAGCAGCTTATATGTAGGCAATCAGCCCCAGCATTTT. Translation: CASSLYVGNQPQHF. The full variable domain, with the rest looked up from reference TRBV7-2 and TRBJ1-5, is GAGVSQSPSNKVTEKGKDVELRCDPISGHTALYWYRQSLGQGLEFLIYFQGNSAPDKSGLPSDRFSAERTGGSVSTLTIQRTQQEDSAVYLCASSLYVGNQPQHFGDGTRLSIL.

V gene TRBV5-6 combines with J gene TRBJ2-5, with a possible D match to TRBD1 (5 bases). V was shortened by 3 bases and J by 5 bases, with 20 bases between the two germline ends. The CDR3 loop spans 16 amino acids. Per germline, CDR1 SGHDT and CDR2 YYEEEE. CDR3 nucleotides: TGTGCCAGCAGCTCAGGGAACATTCGCCGCACGGAGACCCAGTACTTC. Its translation: CASSSGNIRRTETQYF.

The chain links TRBV9 to TRBJ2-1, with 8 bases lining up with TRBD1. The J segment lost 8 bases and the V segment lost 0 bases, leaving 10 bases of the junction unmatched. The CDR3 has 16 amino acids. Germline lookup yields CDR1 SGDLS and CDR2 YYNGEE. The CDR3 protein is CASSVEGRGPVDEQFF. CDR3 DNA: TGTGCCAGCAGCGTAGAGGGCAGGGGGCCTGTGGATGAGCAGTTCTTC.

This chain links TRBV19 with TRBJ1-2; D is possibly TRBD1 (6 bases). Per the germline V gene, CDR1 is LNHDA and CDR2 is SQIVND (reference sequence). The CDR3 loop spans 14 amino acids. The V gene lost 7 bases and the J gene lost 0 bases, with 12 bases spanning the gap. DNA for the CDR3: TGTGCCAGTACGGTACAGGGCTCTAACTATGGCTACACCTTC. This gives the protein CASTVQGSNYGYTF.

This chain links TRBV15 with TRBJ1-2; D is unresolved. Per germline, CDR1 LNHNV and CDR2 YYDKDF (reference sequence). This CDR3 comprises 13 residues. V dropped 0 bases and J dropped 3 bases, with 5 bases sitting between them. DNA of the CDR3: TGTGCCACCAGCAGAGACGGGTACTATGGCTACACCTTC. Protein sequence: CATSRDGYYGYTF.

The V call is TRBV29-1, the J call TRBJ1-2; 7 bases map to TRBD1. V was pared by 0 bases and J by 2 bases, with 3 bases of the junction left unmatched. Germline-derived CDR1 and CDR2 are SQVTM and ANQGSEA. This CDR3 has 14 residues. The CDR3 reads CSVEDGGGNYGYTF. The DNA of the CDR3 is TGCAGCGTTGAAGATGGAGGGGGCAACTATGGCTACACCTTC.

The rearrangement uses TRBV6-4 and TRBJ2-2; possible D gene TRBD2, 6 bases. Germline V gives CDR1 MRHNA, CDR2 SNTAGT. V lost 0 bases and J 8 bases, leaving 13 bases between the germline ends. The CDR3 spans 15 residues. CDR3 residues: CASSDSWDSKGELFF. In DNA form, the CDR3 reads TGTGCCAGCAGTGACTCGTGGGACTCCAAGGGGGAGCTGTTTTTT.

This clone was seen only a few times. The CDR3 DNA follows: TGTGCCACCAGTGATTCTGCAACTAATGAAAAACTGTTTTTT. Its protein is CATSDSATNEKLFF. This sequence joins TRBV24-1 and TRBJ1-4; D is unresolved. The V gene's germline CDR1 is KGHDR and CDR2 SFDVKD. Trimming shortened V by 2 bases and J by 0 bases, and 3 bases separated the two germline ends. The CDR3 is 14 amino acids.

This chain connects TRBV3-1 (or the pseudogene TRBV3-2) to TRBJ2-7; 7 positions match TRBD2. Germline loops: CDR1 LGHDT, CDR2 YNNKEL (reference sequence). This CDR3 is built from 16 residues. J lost 2 bases, V lost 5 bases, and 12 bases had no gene match. CDR3 sequence: CASSGRDHSMAYEQYF. For the CDR3, the DNA is TGTGCCAGCAGCGGGAGGGACCATTCGATGGCCTACGAGCAGTACTTC.

The chain uses TRBV5-1 and TRBJ2-7, with D perhaps matching TRBD2 (5 bases). The V end lost 0 bases, the J end lost 2 bases, and 9 bases lay between the germline ends. Germline V gene lookup returns CDR1 SGHRS and CDR2 YFSETQ. The CDR3 has 14 amino acids. DNA for the CDR3: TGCGCCAGCAGCTTGGTGTGGGGAGCCTACGAGCAGTACTTC. Translated: CASSLVWGAYEQYF. The full variable domain, with the rest looked up from reference TRBV5-1 and TRBJ2-7, is KAGVTQTPRYLIKTRGQQVTLSCSPISGHRSVSWYQQTPGQGLQFLFEYFSETQRNKGNFPGRFSGRQFSNSRSEMNVSTLELGDSALYLCASSLVWGAYEQYFGPGTRLTVT.

V and J are TRBV11-2 and TRBJ2-1; D is unresolved. CDR3 length equals 13 residues. Germline V gene sequence: CDR1 SGHAT, CDR2 FQNNGV. Deletions cut 1 base from V and 3 bases from J, with 4 bases between. CDR3 nucleotide sequence: TGTGCCAGCAGCTTAGGCTACTACAATGAGCAGTTCTTC. It encodes CASSLGYYNEQFF.